This T cell receptor beta chain was identified during a study of T-cell reconstitution after alpha-beta-depleted transplantation in children. Study observations and caveats: When one year had passed after transplant, most T-cell counts and diversity came from newly produced T cells.

This clonotype came up a few times. Its matching antigen is unknown. The library targeted TCRbeta and was prepared with unique molecular identifiers. TCRdb used MiXCR to reprocess the PCR reads, holding one entry per CDR3 protein. The sample contains over 45,000 distinct CDR3 sequences, approximately 46% of which appear only once. With 3 bases clipped from V and 4 bases from J, the junction kept 9 bases outside the gene matches. CDR3 length: 16 residues. Germline V gene data show CDR1 as SQVTM and CDR2 as ANQGSEA. Here the sequenced sample was PBMCs, mostly from graft donor cells, taken 360 days after TCRalphabeta/CD19-depleted stem cell transplant. This TCR was recovered from a male patient younger than 18 who had a stem cell transplant for acute lymphoblastic leukemia, so the T cells may come from the graft donor. This chain links TRBV29-1 with TRBJ2-3, with 11 bases matching TRBD2. The CDR3 nucleotides read TGCAGCGTTGACCCGGTGACTAGCGGGGTGGCAGATACGCAGTATTTT. It specifies CSVDPVTSGVADTQYF.